This entry describes one T cell receptor beta chain. Its antigen is still unknown. The sample is drawn from a study of shared clonotypes between healthy human individuals. Study context: Each donor's CD4 naive and CD4 memory cells filled three plates apiece, CD8 naive two, and CD8 memory one.

Notes on the study in general: A handful of donors showed sharing of about 4.7% of naive CD4 clonotypes. Larger estimated richness was generally seen in naive subsets than in memory subsets. Lower generation probabilities were found for non-shared clonotypes than for those shared by all four donors.

Terminally differentiated effector memory CD45RA+ cells were left out of the naive CD8 fraction, which was CD45RO-negative and positively selected for CCR7. V gave up 1 base and J gave up 7 bases; unmatched junction bases: 6. The CDR3 covers 15 residues. Per the germline V gene, CDR1 is KGHSH and CDR2 is LQKENI. The assay was immunoSEQ multiplex PCR, and TCRdb's table has in-frame clones only and misses some. The sample includes millions of clones, approximately 94% of them seen just once. What was sequenced was naive CD8+ T cells from PBMCs. J is TRBJ1-4 and V is TRBV18, with 7 positions matching TRBD1. This TCR came from a man between 18 and 35 years old in good health. Some clones in this sample may be carry-over from other donors' samples. CDR3 sequence reads: CASSPQDRAGEKLFF. CDR3 in DNA: TGTGCCAGCTCACCACAAGACAGGGCTGGTGAAAAACTGTTTTTT.